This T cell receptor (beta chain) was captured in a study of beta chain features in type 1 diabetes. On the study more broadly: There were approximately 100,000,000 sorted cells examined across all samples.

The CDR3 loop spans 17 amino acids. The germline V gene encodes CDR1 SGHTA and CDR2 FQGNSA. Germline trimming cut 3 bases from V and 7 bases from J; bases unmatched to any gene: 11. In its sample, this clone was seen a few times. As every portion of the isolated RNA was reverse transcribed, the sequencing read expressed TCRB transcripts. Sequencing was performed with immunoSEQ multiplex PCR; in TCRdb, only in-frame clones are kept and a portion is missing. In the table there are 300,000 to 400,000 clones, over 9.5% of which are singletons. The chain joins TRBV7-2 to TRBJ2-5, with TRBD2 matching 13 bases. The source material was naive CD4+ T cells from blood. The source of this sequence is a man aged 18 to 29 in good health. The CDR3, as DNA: TGTGCCAGCAGCTTTGACGGGACTAGCGGGGTGGGGTGGACCCAGTACTTC. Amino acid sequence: CASSFDGTSGVGWTQYF.